The clone carrying this T cell receptor (beta chain) was observed a few times. Antigen specificity is unknown. Sequenced by immunoSEQ multiplex PCR; TCRdb stores in-frame clones only, minus some. The sample has 6,600 or so clones, under 90% seen once. This entry comes from a study of tumour-infiltrating T cells in Burkitt lymphoma. Looking at the study overall: All epidemiological Burkitt lymphoma subtypes were represented in the cohort. Productive clonality predicted overall and progression-free survival.

Study conclusions and caveats: Many Burkitt lymphoma patients shared several public clonotypes.

Trimming shortened V by 5 bases and J by 0 bases, and 11 bases separated the two germline ends. Germline V gene lookup returns CDR1 SEHNR and CDR2 FQNEAQ (reference sequence). This CDR3 region has 14 residues. The receptor's source is a human donor with Burkitt lymphoma. Sequenced input: tumor tissue. This chain uses TRBV7-9 with TRBJ2-7; possibly TRBD1 for D (5 bases). The CDR3 DNA reads TGTGCCAGCAGCCGATCGACAGCCTCCTACGAGCAGTACTTC. The encoded protein is CASSRSTASYEQYF.